Listed here are 5 T cell receptor beta chains from one sample, sequenced in a study of blood T cell repertoires in COVID-19. TCRdb's table, derived via immunoSEQ multiplex PCR, lists solely in-frame clones and lacks some. The sample includes about 150,000 clones, 84% of them seen just once. Sequencing was done on a sample of peripheral blood. These receptors were taken from a man aged 18 to 30 with active or convalescent COVID-19.

The CDR3 region is CASSLSPPVTSGGTGELFF. CDR3 sequence (DNA): TGTGCCAGCAGTTTATCCCCCCCCGTGACTAGCGGGGGGACCGGGGAGCTGTTTTTT. This chain connects TRBV27 to TRBJ2-2, with TRBD2 identical over 13 bases. Germline CDR1 is MNHEY and CDR2 is SMNVEV (reference sequence). The CDR3 consists of 19 residues. Trimming took 0 bases from V and 5 from J; bases not matched to a gene: 9.

V gene TRBV14 combines with J gene TRBJ1-6; 7 positions match TRBD1. This CDR3 comprises 15 residues. The ends lost 4 bases at V and 4 bases at J; junction bases unmatched: 4. Germline lookup yields CDR1 SGHDN and CDR2 FVKESK. CDR3 amino acids: CASSPPGQYNSPLHF. The CDR3 DNA is TGTGCCAGCAGCCCGCCGGGACAGTATAATTCACCCCTCCACTTT.

The rearrangement uses TRBV28 and TRBJ2-7, with 12 positions matching TRBD1. This CDR3 has 15 residues. Trimming at V came to 5 bases and at J to 6 bases, leaving 8 bases not matched to a gene. Germline CDR1 and CDR2: MDHEN and SYDVKM. The CDR3 loop reads CASSGWGQGASEQYF. In nucleotides, the CDR3 is TGTGCCAGCAGTGGTTGGGGACAGGGGGCAAGCGAGCAGTACTTC.

Here the CDR3 reads CASSIEQVRSNEQFF. In DNA form, the CDR3 reads TGTGCCAGTAGTATTGAACAGGTCCGAAGCAATGAGCAGTTCTTC. The chain links TRBV19 to TRBJ2-1, with a weak D call TRBD1 (5 bases). The germline V gene has CDR1 LNHDA and CDR2 SQIVND (reference sequence). V was trimmed by 3 bases and J by 6 bases, leaving 15 bases between them. This CDR3 is built from 15 residues. The whole variable domain, filled in from reference TRBV19 and TRBJ2-1, reads DGGITQSPKYLFRKEGQNVTLSCEQNLNHDAMYWYRQDPGQGLRLIYYSQIVNDFQKGDIAEGYSVSREKKESFPLTVTSAQKNPTAFYLCASSIEQVRSNEQFFGPGTRLTVL.

The V and J genes are TRBV19 and TRBJ2-2; 8 nucleotides match TRBD1. The V segment lost 3 bases and the J segment 6 bases; nucleotides outside the gene matches: 12. Germline V gene sequence: CDR1 LNHDA, CDR2 SQIVND (reference sequence). The CDR3 loop spans 17 amino acids. Here the CDR3 reads CASSIKLTGARSGELFF. CDR3 sequence (DNA): TGTGCCAGTAGTATCAAGTTGACAGGGGCAAGGTCCGGGGAGCTGTTTTTT.